This entry features one T cell receptor (beta chain) sequence. These data come from a study of cytomegalovirus exposure and HLA in healthy donors. Researchers ran the PCR with 60 Vbeta and 13 Jbeta primers. Only in-frame clones appear in the TCRdb table, and some are missing; sequencing was by immunoSEQ multiplex PCR. The table lists around 130,000 clones, about three quarters of them singletons, with approximately 1.6% in the top ten. Losses at the gene ends were 1 base for V and 2 bases for J; bases not matched to a gene: 2. The germline gives CDR1 KGHSH, CDR2 LQKENI. The CDR3 covers 15 residues. This TCR derives from a woman younger than 35 in good health and CMV-seronegative. Specimen: PBMCs. The chain carries TRBV18 and TRBJ2-3; 8 nucleotides agree with TRBD2. The CDR3 is CASSPLAGHTDTQYF. DNA for the CDR3: TGTGCCAGCTCACCACTAGCGGGGCACACAGATACGCAGTATTTT.